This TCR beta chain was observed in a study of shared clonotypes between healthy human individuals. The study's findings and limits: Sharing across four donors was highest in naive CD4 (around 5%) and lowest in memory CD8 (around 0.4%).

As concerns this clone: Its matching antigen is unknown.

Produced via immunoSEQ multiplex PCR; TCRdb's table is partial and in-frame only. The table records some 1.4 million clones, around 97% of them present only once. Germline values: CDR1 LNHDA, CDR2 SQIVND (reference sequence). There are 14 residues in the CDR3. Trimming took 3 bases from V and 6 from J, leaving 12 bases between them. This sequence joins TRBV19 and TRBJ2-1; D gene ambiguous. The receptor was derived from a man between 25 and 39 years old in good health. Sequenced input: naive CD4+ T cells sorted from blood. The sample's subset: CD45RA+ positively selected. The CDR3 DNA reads TGTGCCAGTAGTATGGGATGGGTAGGCAATGAGCAGTTCTTC. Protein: CASSMGWVGNEQFF.